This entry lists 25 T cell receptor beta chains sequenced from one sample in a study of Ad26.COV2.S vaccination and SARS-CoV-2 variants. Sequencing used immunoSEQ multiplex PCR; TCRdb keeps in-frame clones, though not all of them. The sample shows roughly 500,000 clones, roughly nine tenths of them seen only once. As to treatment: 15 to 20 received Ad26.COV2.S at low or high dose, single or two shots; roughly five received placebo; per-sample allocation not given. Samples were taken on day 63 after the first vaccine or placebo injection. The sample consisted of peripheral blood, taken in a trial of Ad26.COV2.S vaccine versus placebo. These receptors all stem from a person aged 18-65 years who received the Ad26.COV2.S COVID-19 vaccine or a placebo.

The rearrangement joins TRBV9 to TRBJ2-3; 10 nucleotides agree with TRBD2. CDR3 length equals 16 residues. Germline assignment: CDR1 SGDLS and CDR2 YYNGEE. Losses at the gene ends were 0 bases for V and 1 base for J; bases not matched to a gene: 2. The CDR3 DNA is TGTGCCAGCAGCGTAGGTCTAGCGGGGGGCACAGATACGCAGTATTTT. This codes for CASSVGLAGGTDTQYF.

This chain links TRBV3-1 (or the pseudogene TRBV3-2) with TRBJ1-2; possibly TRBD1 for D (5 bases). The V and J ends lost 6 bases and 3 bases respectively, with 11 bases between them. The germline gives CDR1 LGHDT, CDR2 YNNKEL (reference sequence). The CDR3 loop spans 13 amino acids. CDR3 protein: CASRVQGDYGYTF. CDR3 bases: TGTGCCAGCAGAGTGCAGGGTGACTATGGCTACACCTTC.

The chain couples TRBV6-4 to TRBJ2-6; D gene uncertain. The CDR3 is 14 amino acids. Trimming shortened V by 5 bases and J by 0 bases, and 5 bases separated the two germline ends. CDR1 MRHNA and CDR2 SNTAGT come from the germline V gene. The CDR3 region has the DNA TGTGCCAGCAGTATCTACTCTGGGGCCAACGTCCTGACTTTC. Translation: CASSIYSGANVLTF.

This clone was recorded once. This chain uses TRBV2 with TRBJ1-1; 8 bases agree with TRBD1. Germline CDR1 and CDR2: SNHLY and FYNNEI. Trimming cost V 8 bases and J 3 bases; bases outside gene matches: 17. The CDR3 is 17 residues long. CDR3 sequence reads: CASPPGQAPRVDTEAFF. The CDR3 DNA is TGTGCCAGCCCGCCGGGACAGGCGCCGAGAGTTGACACTGAAGCTTTCTTT.

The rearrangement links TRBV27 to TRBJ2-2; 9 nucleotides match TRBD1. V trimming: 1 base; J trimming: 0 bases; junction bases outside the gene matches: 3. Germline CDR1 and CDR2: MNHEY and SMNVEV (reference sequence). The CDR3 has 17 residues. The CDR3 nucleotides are TGTGCCAGCAGTTTATTCGGGACAGGGTCGAACACCGGGGAGCTGTTTTTT. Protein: CASSLFGTGSNTGELFF.

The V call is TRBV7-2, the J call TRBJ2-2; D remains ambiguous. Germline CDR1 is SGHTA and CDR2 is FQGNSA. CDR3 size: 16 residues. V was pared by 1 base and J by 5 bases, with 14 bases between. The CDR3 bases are TGTGCCAGCAGCTTAGGCGTCAGAGTCGGGACCGGGGAGCTGTTTTTT. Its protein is CASSLGVRVGTGELFF.

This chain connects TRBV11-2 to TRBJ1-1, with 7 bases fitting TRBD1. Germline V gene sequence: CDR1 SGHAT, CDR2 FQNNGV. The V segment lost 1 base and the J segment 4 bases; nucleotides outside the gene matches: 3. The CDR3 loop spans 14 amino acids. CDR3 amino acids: CASSLGQGSTEAFF. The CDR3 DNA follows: TGTGCCAGCAGCTTAGGACAGGGTAGCACTGAAGCTTTCTTT.

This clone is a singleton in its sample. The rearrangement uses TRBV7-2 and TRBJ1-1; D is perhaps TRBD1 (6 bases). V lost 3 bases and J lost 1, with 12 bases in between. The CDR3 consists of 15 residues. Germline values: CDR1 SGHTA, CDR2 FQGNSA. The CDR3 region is CASSFFGGRNTEAFF. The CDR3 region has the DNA TGTGCCAGCAGCTTCTTCGGGGGCAGGAACACTGAAGCTTTCTTT. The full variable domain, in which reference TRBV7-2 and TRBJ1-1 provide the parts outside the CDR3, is GAGVSQSPSNKVTEKGKDVELRCDPISGHTALYWYRQSLGQGLEFLIYFQGNSAPDKSGLPSDRFSAERTGGSVSTLTIQRTQQEDSAVYLCASSFFGGRNTEAFFGQGTRLTVV.

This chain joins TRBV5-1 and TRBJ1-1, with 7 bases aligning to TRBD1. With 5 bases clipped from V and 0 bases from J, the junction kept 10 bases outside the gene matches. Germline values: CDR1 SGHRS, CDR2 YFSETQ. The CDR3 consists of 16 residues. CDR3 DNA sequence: TGCGCCAGCAGGCCTGTCCCACAGGGGATGAACACTGAAGCTTTCTTT. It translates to CASRPVPQGMNTEAFF. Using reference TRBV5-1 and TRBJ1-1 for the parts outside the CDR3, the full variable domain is KAGVTQTPRYLIKTRGQQVTLSCSPISGHRSVSWYQQTPGQGLQFLFEYFSETQRNKGNFPGRFSGRQFSNSRSEMNVSTLELGDSALYLCASRPVPQGMNTEAFFGQGTRLTVV.

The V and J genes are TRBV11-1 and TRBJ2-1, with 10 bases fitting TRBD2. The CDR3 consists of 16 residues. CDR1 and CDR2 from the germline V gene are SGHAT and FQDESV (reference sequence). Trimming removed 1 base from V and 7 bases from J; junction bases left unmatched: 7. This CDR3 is CASSLDLAGARNEQFF. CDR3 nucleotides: TGTGCCAGCAGCTTAGATCTAGCGGGAGCTCGGAATGAGCAGTTCTTC. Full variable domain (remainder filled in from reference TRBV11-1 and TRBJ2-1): EAEVAQSPRYKITEKSQAVAFWCDPISGHATLYWYRQILGQGPELLVQFQDESVVDDSQLPKDRFSAERLKGVDSTLKIQPAELGDSAMYLCASSLDLAGARNEQFFGPGTRLTVL.

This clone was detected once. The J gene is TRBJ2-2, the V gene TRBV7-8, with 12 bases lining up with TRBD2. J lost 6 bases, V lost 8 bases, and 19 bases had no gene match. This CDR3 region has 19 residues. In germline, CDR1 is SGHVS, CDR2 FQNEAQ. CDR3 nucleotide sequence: TGTGCCAGCTCCCCGGGTAACCCGAGACTAGCGGGAGATCCCGGGGAGCTGTTTTTT. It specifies CASSPGNPRLAGDPGELFF.

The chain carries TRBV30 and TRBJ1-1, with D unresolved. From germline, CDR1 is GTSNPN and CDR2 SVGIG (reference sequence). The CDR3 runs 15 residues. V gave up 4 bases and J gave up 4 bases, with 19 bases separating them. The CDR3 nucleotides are TGTGCCTGGACCAAGGATGGGCGTTTGGCCACTGAAGCTTTCTTT. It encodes CAWTKDGRLATEAFF.

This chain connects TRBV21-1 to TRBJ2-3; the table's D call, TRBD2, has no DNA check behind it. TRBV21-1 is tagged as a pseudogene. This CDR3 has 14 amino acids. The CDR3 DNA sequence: TGTGCCAGCAACAAGAGGCCCGTCGTACATACGCAGTATTTT. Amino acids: CASNKRPVVHTQYF.

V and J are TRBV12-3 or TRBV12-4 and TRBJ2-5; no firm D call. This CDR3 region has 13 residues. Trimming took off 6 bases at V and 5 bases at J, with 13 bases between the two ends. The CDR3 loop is CASSPLRRETQYF. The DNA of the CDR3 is TGTGCCAGCAGCCCTCTCCGTCGGGAGACCCAGTACTTC.

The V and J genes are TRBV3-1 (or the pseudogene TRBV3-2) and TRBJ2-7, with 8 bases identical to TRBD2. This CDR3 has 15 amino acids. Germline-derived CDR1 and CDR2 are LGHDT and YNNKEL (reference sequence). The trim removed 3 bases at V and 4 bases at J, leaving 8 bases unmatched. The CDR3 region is CASSHAGGASYEQYF. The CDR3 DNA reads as TGTGCCAGCAGCCATGCGGGAGGTGCCTCATACGAGCAGTACTTC.

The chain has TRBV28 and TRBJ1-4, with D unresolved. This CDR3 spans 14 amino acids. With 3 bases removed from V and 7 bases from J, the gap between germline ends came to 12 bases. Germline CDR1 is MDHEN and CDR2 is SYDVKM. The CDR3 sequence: CASSFPAVGEKLFF. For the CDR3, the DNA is TGTGCCAGCAGTTTCCCGGCGGTTGGTGAAAAACTGTTTTTT.

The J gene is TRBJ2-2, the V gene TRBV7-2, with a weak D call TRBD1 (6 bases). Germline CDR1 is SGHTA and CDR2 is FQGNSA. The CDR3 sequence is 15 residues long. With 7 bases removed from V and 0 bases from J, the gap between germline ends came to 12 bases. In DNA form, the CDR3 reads TGTGCCAGCACTTTGACAGGCCCGAACACCGGGGAGCTGTTTTTT. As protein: CASTLTGPNTGELFF.

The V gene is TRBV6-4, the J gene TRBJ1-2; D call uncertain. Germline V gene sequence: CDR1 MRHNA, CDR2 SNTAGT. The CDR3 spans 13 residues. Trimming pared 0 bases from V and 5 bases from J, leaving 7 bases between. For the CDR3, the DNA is TGTGCCAGCAGTGACTCGTTAGGATATGGCTACACCTTC. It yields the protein CASSDSLGYGYTF.

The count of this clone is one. CDR3 amino acids: CASSLDRDLPQYF. Written as DNA, the CDR3 is TGCGCCAGCAGCTTGGACAGGGATTTACCTCAGTACTTC. V gene TRBV5-1 combines with J gene TRBJ2-4, with a weak D call TRBD1 (6 bases). The germline V gene encodes CDR1 SGHRS and CDR2 YFSETQ. The germline V and J ends were trimmed by 0 bases and 12 bases, with 13 bases remaining between them. The CDR3 sequence is 13 residues long.

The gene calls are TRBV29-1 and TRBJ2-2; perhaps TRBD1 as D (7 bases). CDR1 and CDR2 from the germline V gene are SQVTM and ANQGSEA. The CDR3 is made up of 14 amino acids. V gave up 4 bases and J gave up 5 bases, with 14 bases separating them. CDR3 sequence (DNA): TGCAGCGTTGCTCGACAGGGAGGAACCGGGGAGCTGTTTTTT. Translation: CSVARQGGTGELFF.

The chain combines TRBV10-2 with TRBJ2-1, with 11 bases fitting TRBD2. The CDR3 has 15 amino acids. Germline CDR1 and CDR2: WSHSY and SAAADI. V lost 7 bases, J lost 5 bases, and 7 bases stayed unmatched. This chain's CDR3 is CASNSPGLADNEQFF. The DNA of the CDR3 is TGCGCCAGCAATTCCCCGGGACTAGCGGACAATGAGCAGTTCTTC.

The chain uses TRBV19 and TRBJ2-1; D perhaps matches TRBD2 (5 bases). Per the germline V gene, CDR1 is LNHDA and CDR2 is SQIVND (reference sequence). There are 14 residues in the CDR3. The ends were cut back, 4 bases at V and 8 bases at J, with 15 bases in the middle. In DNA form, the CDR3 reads TGTGCCAGTAGTACCCAACTAGTAGGCGATGAGCAGTTCTTC. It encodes CASSTQLVGDEQFF.

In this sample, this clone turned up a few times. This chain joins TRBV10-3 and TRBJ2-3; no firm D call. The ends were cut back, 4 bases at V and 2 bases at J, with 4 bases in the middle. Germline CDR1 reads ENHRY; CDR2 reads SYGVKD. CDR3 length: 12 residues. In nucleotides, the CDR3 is TGTGCCATCAGTGCATTCACAGATACGCAGTATTTT. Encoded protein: CAISAFTDTQYF.

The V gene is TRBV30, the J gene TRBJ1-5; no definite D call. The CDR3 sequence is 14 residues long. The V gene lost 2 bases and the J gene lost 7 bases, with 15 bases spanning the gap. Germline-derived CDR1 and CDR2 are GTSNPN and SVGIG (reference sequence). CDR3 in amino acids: CAWSPPFGSQPQHF. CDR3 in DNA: TGTGCCTGGAGTCCCCCCTTCGGTTCCCAGCCCCAGCATTTT.

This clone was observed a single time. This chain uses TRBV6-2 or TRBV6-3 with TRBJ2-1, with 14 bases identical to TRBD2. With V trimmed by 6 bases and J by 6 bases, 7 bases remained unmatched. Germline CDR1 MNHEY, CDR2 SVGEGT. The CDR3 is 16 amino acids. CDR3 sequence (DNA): TGTGCCAGCAGCCCGAGGGGGACTAGCGGGAGCAATGAGCAGTTCTTC. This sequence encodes CASSPRGTSGSNEQFF.